The 25 T cell receptor beta chains listed next were all sequenced from one sample in a study of T-cell memory formation after mild COVID-19. TCRdb processed the 5' RACE reads anew with MiXCR; each CDR3 protein has one entry. This repertoire shows under 60,000 distinct CDR3 sequences, approximately 9% found once; its top ten account for 12%. Specimen: PBMCs or a T cell subset sorted from them (not recorded which). Every receptor here comes from an adult woman who had mild COVID-19 (a few samples of this study predate the infection). Cell type and time point are not known.

Many counts were recorded for this clonotype. This chain uses TRBV28 with TRBJ2-1; D gene ambiguous. The CDR3 runs to 13 residues. The V gene's germline CDR1 is MDHEN and CDR2 SYDVKM. Trimming removed 6 bases from V and 0 bases from J, with 6 bases in between. CDR3 region: CASSGNSYNEQFF. For the CDR3, the DNA is TGTGCCAGCAGCGGAAACTCCTACAATGAGCAGTTCTTC.

This rearrangement joins TRBV28 to TRBJ2-3; D is unclear. Between the trimmed V and J ends, which lost 6 bases and 3 bases, there was a span of 7 bases. Per the germline V gene, CDR1 is MDHEN and CDR2 is SYDVKM. This CDR3 region has 12 residues. CDR3 protein: CASRSVTDTQYF. The CDR3 bases are TGTGCCAGCAGATCCGTGACAGATACGCAGTATTTT.

The V call is TRBV18, the J call TRBJ2-7, with 9 bases that match TRBD1. CDR1 and CDR2 (germline): KGHSH, LQKENI. J was trimmed by 4 bases and V by 1 base; bases with no gene match: 2. The CDR3 covers 14 residues. The CDR3: CASSPRDRDYEQYF. CDR3 DNA sequence: TGTGCCAGCTCACCACGGGACAGGGATTACGAGCAGTACTTC. Variable domain in full (rest from reference TRBV18 and TRBJ2-7): NAGVMQNPRHLVRRRGQEARLRCSPMKGHSHVYWYRQLPEEGLKFMVYLQKENIIDESGMPKERFSAEFPKEGPSILRIQQVVRGDSAAYFCASSPRDRDYEQYFGPGTRLTVT.

This clonotype was counted only a few times. The rearrangement joins TRBV28 to TRBJ2-7; TRBD2 matches 9 bases. In germline, CDR1 is MDHEN, CDR2 SYDVKM. The CDR3 totals 16 residues. The ends lost 3 bases at V and 3 bases at J; junction bases unmatched: 9. In nucleotides, the CDR3 is TGTGCCAGCAGTTTCTCCCTAGCGGGACTCCACTACGAGCAGTACTTC. The encoded protein is CASSFSLAGLHYEQYF.

The V call is TRBV7-2, the J call TRBJ2-3, with D possibly TRBD1 on 5 matching bases. CDR3 size: 15 residues. Trimming left V 2 bases short and J 2 bases short, with 11 bases between. CDR1 is SGHTA and CDR2 is FQGNSA in the germline V gene. The CDR3, as DNA: TGTGCCAGCAGCTTACAGGCCAGGGACACAGATACGCAGTATTTT. Encoded protein: CASSLQARDTDTQYF.

This clonotype was found a few times. J is TRBJ1-1 and V is TRBV9; D is possibly TRBD1 (5 bases). Germline CDR1 is SGDLS and CDR2 is YYNGEE. The CDR3 is made up of 12 amino acids. Trimming stripped 3 bases from V and 10 bases from J, with 13 bases between. CDR3 sequence (DNA): TGTGCCAGCAGCGGACCAACCGGGACAGCTTTCTTT. Translation: CASSGPTGTAFF.

This clonotype was seen a few times. This chain links TRBV7-9 with TRBJ1-2, with a possible D match to TRBD1 (6 bases). Germline V gives CDR1 SEHNR, CDR2 FQNEAQ (reference sequence). This CDR3 region has 13 residues. V lost 5 bases, J lost 8 bases, and 15 bases lay in between. The chain's CDR3 is CASSLNRERGYTF. The CDR3 coding sequence is TGTGCCAGCAGCCTCAACAGGGAACGGGGCTACACCTTC.

The rearrangement joins TRBV18 to TRBJ2-7, with D unresolved. The CDR3 extends over 16 amino acids. Germline loops: CDR1 KGHSH, CDR2 LQKENI. V was pared by 3 bases and J by 2 bases, with 17 bases between. Written as DNA, the CDR3 is TGTGCCAGCTCACCTCTCTCGTTGGGTCAGGCCTACGAGCAGTACTTC. Translation gives CASSPLSLGQAYEQYF.

The V gene is TRBV18, the J gene TRBJ1-1, with D perhaps matching TRBD1 (5 bases). V lost 3 bases and J lost 4, with 15 bases in between. Per germline, CDR1 KGHSH and CDR2 LQKENI. CDR3 length equals 15 residues. CDR3 coding DNA: TGTGCCAGCTCACCGCTTCGAGGGGCGGGCACTGAAGCTTTCTTT. Protein sequence: CASSPLRGAGTEAFF. The entire variable domain, with the rest obtained from reference TRBV18 and TRBJ1-1, is as follows: NAGVMQNPRHLVRRRGQEARLRCSPMKGHSHVYWYRQLPEEGLKFMVYLQKENIIDESGMPKERFSAEFPKEGPSILRIQQVVRGDSAAYFCASSPLRGAGTEAFFGQGTRLTVV.

The J gene is TRBJ2-4, the V gene TRBV19; TRBD1 matches 7 bases. Germline-derived CDR1 and CDR2 are LNHDA and SQIVND (reference sequence). After removal of 6 bases from V and 1 base from J, the junction contained 9 bases not matched to a gene. There are 16 residues in the CDR3. CDR3 DNA: TGTGCCAGTAGGGGTACAGGGGTTGAGGCCAAAAACATTCAGTACTTC. Protein product: CASRGTGVEAKNIQYF.

This clonotype has at least ten counts. The gene calls are TRBV6-6 and TRBJ2-1, with 11 nucleotides matching TRBD1. Germline-derived CDR1 and CDR2 are MNHNY and SVGAGI (reference sequence). CDR3 length equals 15 residues. J gave up 2 bases and V 6 bases, and 3 bases lay outside the gene matches. CDR3 region: CASRSGQGAYNEQFF. In DNA form, the CDR3 reads TGTGCCAGCAGGTCGGGACAGGGGGCCTACAATGAGCAGTTCTTC.

Only a few counts were recorded for this clonotype. An end of the junction does not agree with germline; a read error may underlie this. The chain employs TRBV12-3 or TRBV12-4 and TRBJ1-2, with a possible D match to TRBD1 (6 bases). The CDR3 has 13 residues. In DNA form, the CDR3 reads TGTGCCAGCAGCTCCGGGACAATCAAGGATCCCGCCTTC. Translated, it gives CASSSGTIKDPAF.

This clonotype showed up many times. The V call is TRBV11-3, the J call TRBJ1-1; D not certain. Germline values: CDR1 SGHNT, CDR2 YENEEA. This CDR3 is built from 15 residues. V was shortened by 5 bases and J by 0 bases, with 13 bases between the two germline ends. The CDR3 DNA sequence: TGTGCCAGCAGCCCCCCCGGCAGATTGAACACTGAAGCTTTCTTT. It translates to CASSPPGRLNTEAFF.

The rearrangement links TRBV20-1 to TRBJ2-7; D remains unclear. Germline lookup yields CDR1 DFQATT and CDR2 SNEGSKA (reference sequence). This CDR3 comprises 15 residues. V was shortened by 1 base and J by 2 bases, with 15 bases between the two germline ends. Here the CDR3 reads CSARVPGYSPYEQYF. The CDR3, as DNA: TGCAGTGCTAGAGTTCCGGGCTACTCCCCCTACGAGCAGTACTTC.

The CDR3 nucleotides read TGTGCCAGCAGCTTGAGGCTAAGGAATACCGGTGAGACCCAGTACTTC. It encodes CASSLRLRNTGETQYF. V and J are TRBV7-6 and TRBJ2-5; D gene uncertain. This CDR3 region has 16 residues. Germline V gives CDR1 SGHVS, CDR2 FNYEAQ. V dropped 3 bases and J dropped 5 bases, with 19 bases sitting between them. Using reference TRBV7-6 and TRBJ2-5 for the parts outside the CDR3, the full variable domain is GAGVSQSPRYKVTKRGQDVALRCDPISGHVSLYWYRQALGQGPEFLTYFNYEAQQDKSGLPNDRFSAERPEGSISTLTIQRTEQRDSAMYRCASSLRLRNTGETQYFGPGTRLLVL.

The CDR3 region is CASRERQGAVSYNEQFF. CDR3 in DNA: TGTGCCAGCAGAGAGAGACAGGGGGCAGTTTCCTACAATGAGCAGTTCTTC. The gene calls are TRBV6-2 or TRBV6-3 and TRBJ2-1; TRBD1 agrees at 10 bases. J lost 1 base, V lost 6 bases, and 9 bases had no gene match. Germline V gene lookup returns CDR1 MNHEY and CDR2 SVGEGT. The CDR3 has 17 residues.

A few counts support this clonotype. In nucleotides, the CDR3 is TGTGCCAGCAGCCAAGTAGGCAGGAATGAAGCTTTCTTT. Protein product: CASSQVGRNEAFF. The chain recombines TRBV3-1 with TRBJ1-1; no firm D call. V lost 1 base and J 7 bases, leaving 10 bases between the germline ends. The CDR3 is 13 residues long. Germline CDR1 and CDR2: LGHDT and YNNKEL (reference sequence).

Within the sample, this clonotype is medium-sized (0.01 to 0.1%). The chain is built from TRBV7-9 and TRBJ2-5, with TRBD1 matching 8 bases. Germline CDR1 SEHNR, CDR2 FQNEAQ (reference sequence). With V trimmed by 5 bases and J by 5 bases, 4 bases remained unmatched. This CDR3 comprises 13 residues. CDR3 coding DNA: TGTGCCAGCAGCAGCAGGGGGCCTGAGACCCAGTACTTC. Translation gives CASSSRGPETQYF.

This clonotype showed up just a few times. V and J are TRBV4-3 and TRBJ1-1; D is possibly TRBD1 (5 bases). V was cut by 3 bases and J by 1 base, with 9 bases left in between. Germline V lookup: CDR1 LGHNA, CDR2 YSLEER. The CDR3 runs to 14 residues. The CDR3 region has the DNA TGCGCCAGCAGCCAGGAGACAGCGAACACTGAAGCTTTCTTT. Translated, it gives CASSQETANTEAFF.

The chain recombines TRBV15 with TRBJ2-1, with 9 bases fitting TRBD2. J lost 4 bases, V lost 11 bases, and 9 bases had no gene match. This CDR3 has 14 residues. Germline V gene lookup returns CDR1 LNHNV and CDR2 YYDKDF (reference sequence). CDR3 nucleotides: TGTGCCTCTTCGACTAGCGGCATGTACAATGAGCAGTTCTTC. It translates to CASSTSGMYNEQFF.

The chain links TRBV5-1 to TRBJ2-3; 10 bases are shared with TRBD2. This CDR3 is built from 17 residues. In germline, CDR1 is SGHRS, CDR2 YFSETQ. The trim removed 4 bases at V and 4 bases at J, leaving 12 bases unmatched. The CDR3: CASSRVPGLASSDTQYF. CDR3 bases: TGCGCCAGCAGCCGAGTCCCGGGACTAGCGAGTTCAGATACGCAGTATTTT. Complete variable domain (other parts from reference TRBV5-1 and TRBJ2-3): KAGVTQTPRYLIKTRGQQVTLSCSPISGHRSVSWYQQTPGQGLQFLFEYFSETQRNKGNFPGRFSGRQFSNSRSEMNVSTLELGDSALYLCASSRVPGLASSDTQYFGPGTRLTVL.

The chain uses TRBV20-1 and TRBJ1-5, with 7 bases matching TRBD1. Looked up from germline, CDR1 is DFQATT and CDR2 is SNEGSKA (reference sequence). This CDR3 has 13 amino acids. The trim removed 6 bases at V and 7 bases at J, leaving 9 bases unmatched. The CDR3 DNA is TGCAGTGCCCGAGAGGGGGCTGGGCAGCCCCAGCATTTT. Its protein product is CSAREGAGQPQHF.

This clonotype appeared a few times. This chain connects TRBV5-1 to TRBJ2-7; TRBD1 matches 7 bases. The CDR3 sequence is 14 residues long. The V gene end was trimmed by 0 bases and the J gene end by 6 bases; junction bases not matched to a gene: 6. Germline CDR1 is SGHRS and CDR2 is YFSETQ. CDR3 coding DNA: TGCGCCAGCAGCTTGGCCAAAGGGGGCAGCGAGCAGTACTTC. It codes for CASSLAKGGSEQYF.

This clonotype was detected only a few times. The gene calls are TRBV29-1 and TRBJ1-1; weak D call: TRBD1 (6 bases). The CDR3 has 14 amino acids. The V gene's germline CDR1 is SQVTM and CDR2 ANQGSEA. V gave up 3 bases and J gave up 0 bases, with 11 bases separating them. CDR3 DNA: TGCAGCGTTGATGGGGGGGCAATGAACACTGAAGCTTTCTTT. Protein: CSVDGGAMNTEAFF.

This clonotype was detected many times. The chain couples TRBV5-1 to TRBJ2-3; the match to TRBD2 covers 9 bases. The V and J ends lost 7 bases and 6 bases, in that order; junction bases with no gene match: 3. CDR1 and CDR2 (germline): SGHRS, YFSETQ. This CDR3 region has 12 residues. Here the CDR3 reads CASAGGLDTQYF. CDR3 sequence (DNA): TGCGCCAGCGCGGGGGGGTTGGATACGCAGTATTTT. Full variable domain (missing parts from reference TRBV5-1 and TRBJ2-3): KAGVTQTPRYLIKTRGQQVTLSCSPISGHRSVSWYQQTPGQGLQFLFEYFSETQRNKGNFPGRFSGRQFSNSRSEMNVSTLELGDSALYLCASAGGLDTQYFGPGTRLTVL.